A selection of T cell receptor beta chains follows, all from one sample in a study of T cell changes during pregnancy in multiple sclerosis. This table comes from immunoSEQ multiplex PCR, and its TCRdb copy is limited to in-frame clones, with some not included. The sample has tens of thousands of clones, roughly nine tenths seen once. The specimen was CD4+ T cells from peripheral blood mononuclear cells, collected in the first trimester of pregnancy. These receptors were obtained from a female donor with multiple sclerosis, enrolled in a pregnancy study. Both conserved end residues are part of each CDR3. A D gene is named only where the DNA matches it firmly. The size of a clone is reported for some rows only, either as once, few or many, or as a class for expanded clones.

D | J | length | size | V | CDR3 | DNA
. | TRBJ1-5 | 15 | . | TRBV9 | CASSVAAGGNQPQHF | TGTGCCAGCAGCGTAGCAGCCGGCGGAAATCAGCCCCAGCATTTT
. | TRBJ1-1 | 15 | . | TRBV7-3 | CASSLTSGGNAEAFF | TGTGCCAGCAGCTTAACCTCTGGGGGGAATGCTGAAGCTTTCTTT
. | TRBJ1-1 | 15 | . | TRBV11-1 | CASSLVTAVNTEAFF | TGTGCCAGCAGCTTAGTTACAGCCGTGAACACTGAAGCTTTCTTT
. | TRBJ1-2 | 13 | . | TRBV2 | CASSEQGLDGYTF | TGTGCCAGCAGTGAACAGGGGTTGGATGGCTACACCTTC
TRBD2 | TRBJ2-1 | 16 | . | TRBV4-2 | CASSQDNLAGRGEQFF | TGTGCCAGCAGCCAAGATAACCTAGCGGGGAGGGGCGAGCAGTTCTTC
. | TRBJ1-2 | 12 | . | TRBV15 | CATSTRDYGYTF | TGTGCCACCAGCACACGGGACTATGGCTACACCTTC
TRBD2 | TRBJ2-2 | 17 | once | TRBV28 | CASSFGSLAVLTGELFF | TGTGCCAGCAGTTTCGGATCCCTAGCGGTTCTAACCGGGGAGCTGTTTTTT
TRBD2 | TRBJ2-1 | 16 | . | TRBV29-1 | CSVEGPIAGGPLEQFF | TGCAGCGTCGAAGGCCCGATAGCGGGAGGGCCATTGGAGCAGTTCTTC
. | TRBJ1-5 | 14 | few | TRBV29-1 | CSVMTANSNQPQHF | TGCAGCGTAATGACAGCAAATAGCAATCAGCCCCAGCATTTT
TRBD1 | TRBJ1-2 | 19 | . | TRBV18 | CASSPIVGQAQPGHYGYTF | TGTGCCAGCTCACCAATAGTGGGACAGGCTCAACCCGGCCACTATGGCTACACCTTC
. | TRBJ1-1 | 13 | . | TRBV9 | CASSAPHHTEAFF | TGTGCCAGCAGCGCGCCACATCACACTGAAGCTTTCTTT
TRBD2 | TRBJ2-1 | 14 | . | TRBV2 | CASSVLATHNEQFF | TGTGCCAGCAGTGTACTAGCGACCCACAATGAGCAGTTCTTC
TRBD1 | TRBJ1-2 | 14 | . | TRBV5-1 | CASSLTGTGEGYTF | TGCGCCAGCAGCTTGACCGGGACAGGGGAAGGCTACACCTTC
TRBD1 | TRBJ2-7 | 16 | . | TRBV23-1 | CASSQSPGQGVHEQYF | TGCGCCAGCAGTCAATCCCCGGGACAGGGTGTCCACGAGCAGTACTTC
. | TRBJ1-1 | 14 | . | TRBV4-1 | CASSQDRQYTEAFF | TGCGCCAGCAGCCAAGATCGACAGTACACTGAAGCTTTCTTT
TRBD2 | TRBJ2-1 | 15 | once | TRBV30 | CAWSARRGAGGEQFF | TGTGCCTGGAGCGCCCGGAGGGGTGCGGGGGGTGAGCAGTTCTTC
TRBD2 | TRBJ2-1 | 15 | once | TRBV19 | CASSIGLAGYNEQFF | TGTGCCAGTAGTATAGGACTAGCGGGGTACAATGAGCAGTTCTTC
TRBD2 | TRBJ2-5 | 21 | . | TRBV23-1 | CASSPRGRPNPGTSGIETQYF | TGCGCCAGCAGCCCGCGGGGTCGTCCGAACCCCGGGACTAGCGGGATAGAGACCCAGTACTTC
TRBD2 | TRBJ2-3 | 15 | . | TRBV5-6 | CASSFLTSGHHTQYF | TGTGCCAGCAGCTTTCTTACTAGCGGGCATCATACGCAGTATTTT